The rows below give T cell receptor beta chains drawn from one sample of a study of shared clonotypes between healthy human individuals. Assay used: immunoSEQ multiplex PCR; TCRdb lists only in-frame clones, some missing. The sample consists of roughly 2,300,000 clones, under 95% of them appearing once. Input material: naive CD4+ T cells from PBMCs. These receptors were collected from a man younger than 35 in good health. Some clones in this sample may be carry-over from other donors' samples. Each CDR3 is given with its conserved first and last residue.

CASRLAGYEQFF,TRBJ2-1,TRBV19
CASSAYFQGTDTQYF,TRBJ2-3,TRBV7-8
CASWGPRKETQYF,TRBJ2-5,TRBV5-4
CASSDPGGPGETQYF,TRBJ2-5,TRBV19
CASRYGSAEVDQYF,TRBJ2-5,TRBV5-1
CASSFRELAYNEQFF,TRBJ2-1,TRBV5-1
CASSSHMGTGELFF,TRBJ2-2,TRBV5-1
CASTGRGSPRAQYF,TRBJ2-3,TRBV10-2
CASSVAADRIYEQYF,TRBJ2-7,TRBV9
CAWSVHSGVNQPQHF,TRBJ1-5,TRBV30
CASSPRTGSRTEAFF,TRBJ1-1,TRBV5-4
CASSYSRAGDNSPLHF,TRBJ1-6,TRBV6-9
CASRDPGTGDTGELFF,TRBJ2-2,TRBV25-1
CASSPRQIAKNIQYF,TRBJ2-4,TRBV19
CAWRAFLRVSYEQYF,TRBJ2-7,TRBV30
CATQRGDQGFETQYF,TRBJ2-5,TRBV2
CASSPRQGGYGYTF,TRBJ1-2,TRBV18
CASRVGTGPGQPQHF,TRBJ1-5,TRBV28
CASGPRASGTGELFF,TRBJ2-2,TRBV19
CASSDDPVVWGSYNEQFF,TRBJ2-1,TRBV6-4
CASSLDRDYEQYF,TRBJ2-7,TRBV19
CASSLVAGGGYNEQFF,TRBJ2-1,TRBV11-3
CSARRHYEQYF,TRBJ2-7,TRBV20-1
CASSREGPSGYTF,TRBJ1-2,TRBV5-6
CSALGQATQYF,TRBJ2-5,TRBV20-1
CASSFDGQGGYTF,TRBJ1-2,TRBV5-1
CASSAVIGGYQPQHF,TRBJ1-5,TRBV2
CASSFLAGVRELFF,TRBJ2-2,TRBV7-2
CSASGNYGYTF,TRBJ1-2,TRBV20-1
CASTSGGLGAKNIQYF,TRBJ2-4,TRBV6-6
CASSLSSASYEQYF,TRBJ2-7,TRBV28
CASSIAGVYGYTF,TRBJ1-2,TRBV19
CASSDQSFKTSRSRYEQYF,TRBJ2-7,TRBV6-4
CASADRPTGELFF,TRBJ2-2,TRBV7-2
CASSAGQGEYEQYF,TRBJ2-7,TRBV9
CASSLKGLTDLTDTQYF,TRBJ2-3,TRBV11-2
CASSQDQGRNEYGYTF,TRBJ1-2,TRBV4-2
CASSSRTHGELFF,TRBJ2-2,TRBV12-1
CAISGGTSGIYEQYF,TRBJ2-7,TRBV10-3
CASSNGLRGPGEKLFF,TRBJ1-4,TRBV28
CASSYSWRVGEQYF,TRBJ2-7,TRBV6-5
CASSSTSGRNIQYF,TRBJ2-4,TRBV28
CASSLGTYNEQFF,TRBJ2-1,TRBV7-2
CASSLTGVPGTEAFF,TRBJ1-1,TRBV5-1
CASSAYGQGGTEAFF,TRBJ1-1,TRBV6-1
CASSSPLRGNYGYTF,TRBJ1-2,TRBV11-2
CASSHGGTYEQYF,TRBJ2-7,TRBV14
CASSPTSGSRHEQFF,TRBJ2-1,TRBV5-4
CASSYSGTDTQYF,TRBJ2-3,TRBV6-5
CASSRRLVEETQYF,TRBJ2-5,TRBV6-5
CATSRTGWDGYTF,TRBJ1-2,TRBV15